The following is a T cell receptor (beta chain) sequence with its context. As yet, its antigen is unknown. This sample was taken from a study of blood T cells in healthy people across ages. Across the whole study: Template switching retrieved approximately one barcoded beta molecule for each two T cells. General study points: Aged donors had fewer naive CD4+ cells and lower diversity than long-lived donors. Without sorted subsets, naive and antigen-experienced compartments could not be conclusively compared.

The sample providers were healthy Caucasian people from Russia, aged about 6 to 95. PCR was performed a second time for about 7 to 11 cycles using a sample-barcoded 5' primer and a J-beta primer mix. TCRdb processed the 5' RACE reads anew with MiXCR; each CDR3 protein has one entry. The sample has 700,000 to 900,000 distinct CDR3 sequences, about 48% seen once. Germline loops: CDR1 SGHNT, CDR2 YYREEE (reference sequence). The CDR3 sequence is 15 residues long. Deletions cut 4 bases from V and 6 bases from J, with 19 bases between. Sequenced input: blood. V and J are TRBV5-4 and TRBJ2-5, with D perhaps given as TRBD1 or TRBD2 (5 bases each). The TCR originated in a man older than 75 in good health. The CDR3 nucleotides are TGTGCCAGCAGCCCCATGGGGGTAGCCGCGAAGACCCAGTACTTC. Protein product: CASSPMGVAAKTQYF.